This TCR beta chain was sequenced during a study of human CD8 memory T cell subsets. Early memory CD8+ T cells that were CCR7+ PD-1+ TIGIT+ and had exhausted-like traits were the TPEX cells. The study, taken as a whole, reports: Precursor exhausted T cells appeared less diverse than stem-like memory T cells according to Chao1 estimates. Stem-like memory and precursor exhausted T cells had similarly high diversity, unlike effector memory cells.

About this clonotype: Its antigen remains unknown.

Germline lookup yields CDR1 SGDLS and CDR2 YYNGEE. This CDR3 region has 15 residues. UMI-labeled 5' RACE yielded the TCR beta libraries. TCRdb reprocessed the 5' RACE reads and reports one entry per CDR3 protein, with no DNA. In all, the sample yields fewer than 6,000 distinct CDR3 sequences. This sequence was found in a human donor in good health. Sequencing was performed on CD8+ T cells from PBMCs. The chain recombines TRBV9 with TRBJ2-5; lacking DNA, the TRBD2 call made by TCRdb goes unchecked. CDR3 sequence: CASSAGGGFQETQYF.